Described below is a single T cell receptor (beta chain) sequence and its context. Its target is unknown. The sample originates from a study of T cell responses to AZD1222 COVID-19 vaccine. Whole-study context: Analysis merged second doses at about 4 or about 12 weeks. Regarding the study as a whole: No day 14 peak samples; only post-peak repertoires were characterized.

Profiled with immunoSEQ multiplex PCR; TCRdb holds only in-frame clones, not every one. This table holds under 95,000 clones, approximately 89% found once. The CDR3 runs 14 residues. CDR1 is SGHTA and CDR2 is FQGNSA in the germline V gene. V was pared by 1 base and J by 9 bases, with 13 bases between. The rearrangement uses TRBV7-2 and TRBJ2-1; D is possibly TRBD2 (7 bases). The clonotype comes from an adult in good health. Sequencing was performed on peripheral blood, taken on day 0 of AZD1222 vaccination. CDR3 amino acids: CASSLGGGAGEQFF. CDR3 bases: TGTGCCAGCAGCTTAGGAGGGGGGGCAGGTGAGCAGTTCTTC. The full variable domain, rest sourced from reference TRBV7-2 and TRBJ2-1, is GAGVSQSPSNKVTEKGKDVELRCDPISGHTALYWYRQSLGQGLEFLIYFQGNSAPDKSGLPSDRFSAERTGGSVSTLTIQRTQQEDSAVYLCASSLGGGAGEQFFGPGTRLTVL.